This T cell receptor (beta chain) was sequenced during a study of blood T cell repertoires in COVID-19. Study summary: PBMCs, B-cell-depleted T cells, or T cells were the source of the cDNA or gDNA that made up the material.

The V and J ends lost 6 bases and 0 bases respectively, with 15 bases between them. CDR3 length: 15 amino acids. CDR1 is MDHEN, CDR2 SYDVKM, per germline. In the study's own analysis: Counts of nucleated cells, estimated from reference gene primer amplification, were obtained. Profiling relied on immunoSEQ multiplex PCR, and the TCRdb table lists in-frame clones only, not all of them. V and J calls and clone size are copied from that table; D and trimming were computed from the DNA. This sample yields about 190,000 clones, of which 88% are seen a single time; under 6.5% belongs to the top ten. Sequences were obtained from peripheral blood. The chain carries TRBV28 and TRBJ2-7, with TRBD1 as a possible D gene (6 bases). This receptor was identified in a man in his forties with active or convalescent COVID-19. In nucleotides, the CDR3 is TGTGCCAGCAGCCAATACCGGGACACCTCCTACGAGCAGTACTTC. This encodes CASSQYRDTSYEQYF.